This entry describes one T cell receptor beta chain. No antigen is known for it. No much larger clone is present one base from it, and per-base qualities are unavailable. The sample belongs to a study of cytomegalovirus exposure and HLA in healthy donors (dated by TCRdb to about 2017). The study in broad terms: In an earlier analysis of roughly 590 of the donors, under 300 Gb of sequence data and 117 million unique TCR beta sequences from about 180 million T cells were reported. To study patterns of TCR occurrence, a later analysis re-analyzed previously published TCR beta repertoires from 550 to 800 donors and added high-resolution HLA genotyping. An early release covering roughly 640 HLA-typed donors comprised approximately 300 gigabases of sequencing data and 85 million to 100 million unique TCR sequences. An earlier analysis of approximately 580 of the donors used high-throughput TCR beta sequencing to judge whether each TCR beta V gene segment behaved as functional or pseudogenic. Of the roughly 420 genotyped donors, 75% to 85% were placed in the genetic ancestry cluster associated with self-reported Caucasian donors. Both class I and class II loci were covered by HLA typing, at four-digit resolution. Roughly 5 DR-DQ haplotypes were handled as single units for association and clustering, since linkage in the cohort was strong. The number of donors typed differed by locus, with roughly 629-640 for A, B, C, DRB1 and DQB1, around 520 for DQA1, about 610 for DPA1, and roughly 450 for DPB1. In the later analysis, no new phenotypic data were used to find candidate immune exposures; instead, reliance was placed on TCR beta sequences and their occurrence across donors. A later genetic analysis took genome-wide SNP genotypes for about 65% of the 666 donors and used that subset as a discovery cohort. Donor age, sex, ethnicity and CMV serostatus were compiled alongside the repertoire data. All discovery cohort repertoires had been generated using a single sequencing platform. Along with the roughly 670-subject first cohort, a separate validation cohort of around 120 different subjects was used. Among around 400 genotyped donors of the cohort, an average of approximately 250,000 unique TCR beta nucleotide sequences were sequenced per donor, roughly a sixth of them non-productive. The study aimed to test whether cataloging public T cell receptors could reveal signatures of past pathogen exposure. The study combined high-throughput TCR immunosequencing, statistical association of individual TCRs with disease status, and machine learning to predict cytomegalovirus infection status. The study used immunosequencing to profile the T cell repertoires of approximately 630 subjects and linked those repertoires to cytomegalovirus serostatus. Study-wide conclusions, independent of this receptor: Most TCR sequences were seen in very few donors, while some public TCRs were found in many individuals. When HLA alleles, especially DR and DQ, strongly co-occurred, TCR associations were difficult to assign to individual alleles. A later analysis found that TCR association rates varied across HLA loci, with DRB1 alleles showing the most associated TCRs and HLA-C alleles the fewest. In a later analysis, several top co-occurrence clusters were reported to appear linked to parvovirus B19, influenza, CMV and Epstein-Barr virus. Because counts were too low, roughly 17 rarely observed V segments, including chromosome 9 orphons, were left out of the earlier analysis of 500 to 650 of the donors. A few of the identified cytomegalovirus-associated TCR beta chains were confirmed in vitro to be specific for cytomegalovirus antigens. The authors suggested that the approach could potentially be generalized to other disease states and immunological phenotypes. A cluster of highly shared sequence variants was judged likely to be a technical artifact of the sequencing pipeline. Most CMV-associated TCR beta chains appeared to be HLA-restricted in a later analysis, and the HLA associations seemed to be driven largely by CMV exposure. Because HLA typing was unavailable for some donors at each locus, only the typed subset was used in association tests. Correlated functional status among segregating V segments might be attributable to linkage disequilibrium, but an unknown experimental factor could not be ruled out. Roughly uniform sequencing depth across donors was assumed in presence/absence analyses, although this assumption may not hold. Broadly in line with IMGT annotations, most TCR beta V segments showed up in productive rearrangements about 87% or about 30% of the time in an earlier analysis of approximately 600 of the donors. A further reported finding was that TCR beta sequences accurately predicted the HLA-A and HLA-B alleles for most subjects in the first cohort. Only TCR beta chains were sequenced in this cohort, and the absence of alpha or paired-chain data limited detectable features. Specific HLA alleles were associated with 15,000 to 20,000 TCR beta sequences at a false discovery rate of 0.05 in a later analysis. A later analysis found that HLA-associated TCR beta chains were more clonally expanded and had lower generation probabilities than equally common non-associated chains. In a later genetic analysis, fewer N-insertions in productive TCRs were reported among donors in an Asian-associated ancestry cluster than the approximately 710-donor mean. An association between a missense DCLRE1C variant and V-gene and J-gene trimming of TCR beta chains was found in a later genetic analysis and replicated in an independent cohort. Immune exposure information for the cohort was limited to CMV serostatus. The study listed around 160 TCR beta chains as associated with cytomegalovirus. In both the original and validation cohorts, the classifier was reported to diagnose cytomegalovirus status with high specificity and sensitivity.

The cohort was made up of several hundred healthy bone marrow donors. All cohort members were sampled while nominally healthy, although unrecorded immune exposures were likely present. The donor tested CMV seronegative and was one of the 352 seronegative cohort members. A peripheral blood sample was provided by each donor, and peripheral blood mononuclear cells were used for TCR beta sequencing. Genomic DNA extraction from the blood cell samples was performed with the Qiagen DNeasy Blood Extraction Kit. The library relied on the immunoSEQ multiplex PCR assay. For the multiplex PCR, a mixture combining 60 forward primers for TCR Vbeta segments and 13 reverse primers for TCR Jbeta segments was used. The CDR3 region of rearranged TCR beta genes was amplified from genomic DNA with a multiplex PCR assay. Amplified TCR beta libraries were sequenced as 87-base-pair reads on the Illumina HiSeq System. Per the source publication's procedure: In a later analysis, tens of millions of unique TCR beta chains were counted across the roughly 670 repertoires, and around 11 million of these chains were shared by at least two donors. A nearest-neighbor algorithm error-corrected the raw reads and collapsed the reads into unique sequences, merging closely related sequences to remove PCR and sequencing errors. V, D and J gene segments were assigned by aligning CDR3 sequences to IMGT reference sequences. For a sequence to be retained, at least a six-nucleotide match to both a V gene segment and a J gene segment was required. A rearrangement counted as productive if the CDR3 had no stop codons and remained in frame with V and J, and every other rearrangement counted as non-productive. Following IMGT convention, CDR3 was defined as the stretch from the second conserved V-encoded cysteine up to the conserved J-encoded phenylalanine. The earlier analysis of about 590 of the donors excluded sequences that lacked an unambiguous match to a single V gene segment. In an earlier analysis of 500 to 750 of the donors, V segments were called functional above 56.7% productive rearrangements and were called segregating when the between-donor standard deviation exceeded 5%. A statistical classification framework was built to diagnose cytomegalovirus status from the catalog of TCR beta chain sequences. In a later analysis, V and J genes were assigned by comparing TCR nucleotide sequences against IMGT/GENE-DB human TR gene sequences. In a later analysis, CDR3 sequences and most-parsimonious VDJ recombination scenarios were assigned using the TCRdist pipeline. In a later analysis, each TCR beta chain was defined by its CDR3 amino acid sequence together with its V-gene family, and reads without a unique V-gene family were excluded. In a later analysis, 550 to 650 highly shared, low-generation-probability nucleotide sequences were removed to address suspected cross-contamination and a sequencing artifact. For each public chain, a later analysis derived a clonal expansion index from normalized ranks of inferred template counts within each repertoire. A later analysis computed generation probabilities with a VDJ recombination model fitted to out-of-frame rearrangements, and checked the results against IGoR. Hypergeometric tests were used in a later analysis to score TCR-TCR, TCR-HLA and TCR-CMV co-occurrence, with a repertoire-size bias correction applied to the TCR pairs. To estimate false discovery rates, a later analysis permuted the HLA or CMV assignments 20 times. In a later analysis, co-occurring TCRs were grouped using DBSCAN, with TCRdist sequence similarity added in when clustering inside HLA-allele-positive subsets. For co-occurrence clustering, repertoires with fewer than 30,000 or more than 120,000 public chains were excluded, along with roughly five repertoires with anomalous nucleotide sharing. TCRdb stores this immuneACCESS table with in-frame sequences only. Part of the clones is absent; in the studies checked, under half of the shortfall reflects unresolved V genes, and no reason is known for the rest. V and J calls and clone size come straight from that table; D and trimming were deduced from the DNA. The sample table records some 95,000 clones; 60% to 85% of these occur just once. The top ten clonotypes cover 4.5% to 6% of the sample.

The specimen was PBMCs. The sequence came from a woman aged 40 to 50 in good health and CMV-seronegative.

Here the CDR3 is given as CASSLWGTSTDTQYF. The nucleotides are TGTGCCAGCAGTTTGTGGGGGACTAGCACAGATACGCAGTATTTT. The rearranged segments are TRBV27 and TRBJ2-3; tentative D gene TRBD2, with 6 bases matching. The CDR3 runs 15 amino acids, cysteine and phenylalanine included. The read is trimmed to its CDR3 DNA, 45 bases read in frame from base 1. The trim is 3 bases for V and 0 bases for J, with a gap of 10 bases between the germline ends. The germline V gene (reference sequence) sets CDR1 to MNHEY and CDR2 to SMNVEV.